One sample yielded the 20 T cell receptor beta chains listed below, sequenced in a study of OX40 agonist ivuxolimab in advanced cancers. The repertoire was sequenced with immunoSEQ multiplex PCR; TCRdb's copy has only in-frame clones and lacks some. Of tens of thousands of clones in the sample, around 91% are singletons; the top ten hold around 0.34%. The starting material was CD4+ or CD8+ T cells sorted from blood, obtained in a trial of the OX40 agonist ivuxolimab. The origin of the receptors is an adult with an advanced solid tumor such as melanoma, head and neck, liver or kidney cancer.

V and J are TRBV19 and TRBJ2-7; 12 bases are shared with TRBD2. The V and J ends lost 5 bases and 2 bases, in that order; junction bases with no gene match: 4. Per germline, CDR1 LNHDA and CDR2 SQIVND (reference sequence). This CDR3 region has 15 residues. In DNA form, the CDR3 reads TGTGCCAGTAGTCCAACTAGCGGGGGGACCTACGAGCAGTACTTC. Translating gives CASSPTSGGTYEQYF.

The V and J genes are TRBV10-1 and TRBJ1-3; 9 positions match TRBD1. The V and J ends lost 4 bases and 2 bases, in that order; junction bases with no gene match: 12. The CDR3 loop spans 18 amino acids. In germline, CDR1 is WNHNN, CDR2 SYGVQD (reference sequence). The chain's CDR3 is CASSVSRRTGETGNTIYF. CDR3 DNA sequence: TGCGCCAGCAGTGTGAGTCGGAGGACAGGGGAAACTGGAAACACCATATATTTT.

The chain is built from TRBV7-6 and TRBJ1-5; no clear D. The CDR3 runs to 13 residues. The germline gives CDR1 SGHVS, CDR2 FNYEAQ. Trimming pared 5 bases from V and 5 bases from J, leaving 10 bases between. CDR3 DNA: TGTGCCAGCAGCCTAAGGCAATATCAGCCCCAGCATTTT. Translation gives CASSLRQYQPQHF.

This sequence joins TRBV4-1 and TRBJ2-2; 7 bases line up with TRBD1. J gave up 1 base and V 3 bases, and 8 bases lay outside the gene matches. The CDR3 covers 17 residues. Germline assignment: CDR1 MGHRA and CDR2 YSYEKL. The CDR3 region has the DNA TGCGCCAGCAGCCAGCCAAGGGGGCTCGGGAACACCGGGGAGCTGTTTTTT. Encoded protein: CASSQPRGLGNTGELFF.

The gene calls are TRBV6-6 and TRBJ1-4, with TRBD1 matching 10 bases. This CDR3 contains 14 residues. V lost 5 bases, J lost 8 bases, and 5 bases stayed unmatched. Germline V lookup: CDR1 MNHNY, CDR2 SVGAGI (reference sequence). DNA of the CDR3: TGTGCCAGCAGTCACGGACAGGGGGGCGAAAAACTGTTTTTT. Its protein product is CASSHGQGGEKLFF.

The chain is built from TRBV4-1 and TRBJ1-6; D may be TRBD1 (6 bases). Trimming stripped 2 bases from V and 5 bases from J, with 10 bases between. The CDR3 covers 15 residues. From germline, CDR1 is MGHRA and CDR2 YSYEKL. The CDR3 DNA follows: TGCGCCAGCAGCCAACCGGACAGAAATAATTCACCCCTCCACTTT. The encoded protein is CASSQPDRNNSPLHF.

The rearrangement joins TRBV29-1 to TRBJ1-3, with 8 positions matching TRBD1. Per germline, CDR1 SQVTM and CDR2 ANQGSEA. V trimming: 4 bases; J trimming: 0 bases; junction bases outside the gene matches: 8. CDR3 length: 16 residues. This chain's CDR3 is CSVGGTGGLSGNTIYF. The DNA for the CDR3 is TGCAGCGTTGGCGGGACAGGCGGGCTCTCTGGAAACACCATATATTTT.

The rearrangement joins TRBV10-1 to TRBJ2-5; 9 bases match TRBD1. Germline values: CDR1 WNHNN, CDR2 SYGVQD (reference sequence). V trimming: 3 bases; J trimming: 2 bases; junction bases outside the gene matches: 10. The CDR3 extends over 17 amino acids. The CDR3 DNA is TGCGCCAGCAGTGAAGGGACAGGGACCTATGCACAAGAGACCCAGTACTTC. Residues: CASSEGTGTYAQETQYF.

This chain uses TRBV6-1 with TRBJ1-4, with a tentative D call TRBD1 (5 bases). Trimming cost V 6 bases and J 5 bases, with 10 bases left between them. The CDR3 sequence is 13 residues long. CDR1 and CDR2 from the germline V gene are MNHNS and SASEGT. As DNA, the CDR3 is TGTGCCAGCAGAGGGACGAGAAATGAAAAACTGTTTTTT. It codes for CASRGTRNEKLFF.

This clone came up once. The genes are TRBV6-4 and TRBJ1-2, with TRBD1 identical over 9 bases. Germline CDR1 and CDR2: MRHNA and SNTAGT. This CDR3 has 16 amino acids. The V segment lost 6 bases and the J segment 1 base; nucleotides outside the gene matches: 9. CDR3 protein: CASRLTGGGGNYGYTF. DNA for the CDR3: TGTGCCAGCAGATTGACAGGGGGTGGTGGTAACTATGGCTACACCTTC.

The rearrangement uses TRBV10-3 and TRBJ1-6, with D perhaps TRBD1 (5 bases). CDR3 length equals 17 residues. Trimming took 0 bases from V and 0 from J, leaving 9 bases between them. Looked up from germline, CDR1 is ENHRY and CDR2 is SYGVKD. Here the CDR3 DNA reads TGTGCCATCAGTGAGTCGTCCGGGGGCTCCTATAATTCACCCCTCCACTTT. Translating it yields CAISESSGGSYNSPLHF.

The CDR3, as DNA: TGTGCCAGCAGCTACAGGTGGAACACTGAAGCTTTCTTT. This codes for CASSYRWNTEAFF. This chain connects TRBV7-2 to TRBJ1-1, with D tentatively TRBD1 (5 bases). The V and J ends lost 4 bases and 1 base respectively, with 7 bases between them. Germline loops: CDR1 SGHTA, CDR2 FQGNSA. The CDR3 has 13 amino acids.

This chain uses TRBV6-6 with TRBJ1-2; D may be TRBD1 (5 bases). The CDR3 loop spans 13 amino acids. CDR1 is MNHNY, CDR2 SVGAGI, per germline (reference sequence). Trimming stripped 2 bases from V and 8 bases from J, with 12 bases between. In DNA form, the CDR3 reads TGTGCCAGCAGTTACGGCAGGGCGTCGGGCTACACCTTC. Amino acids: CASSYGRASGYTF.

The rearrangement links TRBV6-5 to TRBJ2-1; 7 bases line up with TRBD1. The CDR3 is made up of 11 amino acids. V gave up 11 bases and J gave up 4 bases; unmatched junction bases: 2. CDR1 is MNHEY, CDR2 SVGAGI, per germline. DNA of the CDR3: TGTGCCGGGGGACAGTACAATGAGCAGTTCTTC. Its protein product is CAGGQYNEQFF.

This CDR3 reads CASSLTPGTPGDTQYF. CDR3 DNA: TGCGCCAGCAGCTTAACCCCCGGGACTCCTGGAGATACGCAGTATTTT. V and J are TRBV5-1 and TRBJ2-3; the D gene is possibly TRBD2 (6 bases). CDR1 SGHRS and CDR2 YFSETQ come from the germline V gene. Deletions cut 2 bases from V and 5 bases from J, with 18 bases between. CDR3 length equals 16 residues.

This rearrangement joins TRBV13 to TRBJ1-1, with 7 bases lining up with TRBD1. CDR3 size: 14 residues. The germline V gene has CDR1 PRHDT and CDR2 FYEKMQ (reference sequence). V was clipped by 5 bases and J by 5 bases; unmatched bases: 8. The CDR3 is CASSLHRGGTEAFF. The CDR3 nucleotides are TGTGCCAGCAGCCTACACAGGGGTGGAACTGAAGCTTTCTTT.

The chain uses TRBV7-8 and TRBJ1-4, with D unclear. Looked up from germline, CDR1 is SGHVS and CDR2 is FQNEAQ. The CDR3 runs to 14 residues. With 3 bases removed from V and 5 bases from J, the gap between germline ends came to 10 bases. The CDR3 sequence: CASSLTVGNEKLFF. The CDR3 bases are TGTGCCAGCAGCTTGACCGTGGGAAATGAAAAACTGTTTTTT. Variable domain in full (rest from reference TRBV7-8 and TRBJ1-4): GAGVSQSPRYKVAKRGQDVALRCDPISGHVSLFWYQQALGQGPEFLTYFQNEAQLDKSGLPSDRFFAERPEGSVSTLKIQRTQQEDSAVYLCASSLTVGNEKLFFGSGTQLSVL.

The chain recombines TRBV7-3 with TRBJ1-1; the D is unclear. V dropped 5 bases and J dropped 2 bases, with 9 bases sitting between them. This CDR3 region has 13 residues. The germline V gene has CDR1 SGHTA and CDR2 FQGTGA. The CDR3 coding sequence is TGTGCCAGCAGCCTACAGAGCAACACTGAAGCTTTCTTT. It translates to CASSLQSNTEAFF.

This chain joins TRBV7-3 and TRBJ2-7, with 8 bases lining up with TRBD2. The CDR3 consists of 15 residues. V gave up 1 base and J gave up 6 bases; unmatched junction bases: 8. The germline CDR1 and CDR2 sequences are SGHTA and FQGTGA. Here the CDR3 reads CASSLRRGGSTEQYF. In DNA form, the CDR3 reads TGTGCCAGCAGCTTAAGACGGGGGGGATCTACCGAGCAGTACTTC.

The rearrangement joins TRBV5-4 to TRBJ2-6; 7 bases match TRBD1. The V gene's germline CDR1 is SGHNT and CDR2 YYREEE (reference sequence). The V gene end was trimmed by 4 bases and the J gene end by 2 bases; junction bases not matched to a gene: 3. The CDR3 consists of 15 residues. For the CDR3, the DNA is TGTGCCAGCAGCACTACAGGGGCTGGGGCCAACGTCCTGACTTTC. Translation: CASSTTGAGANVLTF.